This entry lists 14 T cell receptor beta chains sequenced from one sample in a study of blood T cell repertoires in COVID-19 (dated by TCRdb to 2018 to 2020). Libraries were made using the immunoSEQ multiplex PCR assay. TCRdb took over this immuneACCESS table, retaining in-frame rearrangements with V and J assigned. Such tables are incomplete; in checked studies, under half of the missing clones stem from an unresolved V gene, and the remainder is unexplained. A total of 85,000 to 90,000 clones appear in this sample, about 88% of them only once. More than 1% of the sample goes to the ten largest clones. What was sequenced was peripheral blood. Receptors were obtained from an older man with active or convalescent COVID-19.

The gene calls are TRBV6-2 or TRBV6-3 and TRBJ1-4; 9 bases line up with TRBD1. From germline, CDR1 is MNHEY and CDR2 SVGEGT. The CDR3 extends over 14 amino acids. Trimming cost V 4 bases and J 8 bases; bases outside gene matches: 5. The DNA for the CDR3 is TGTGCCAGCAGTTCCGACAGGGGGAGCGAAAAACTGTTTTTT. It codes for CASSSDRGSEKLFF.

The rearrangement uses TRBV27 and TRBJ2-2; TRBD1 might be the D (6 bases). The CDR3 sequence is 16 residues long. V was pared by 2 bases and J by 7 bases, with 17 bases between. CDR1 and CDR2 (germline): MNHEY, SMNVEV (reference sequence). CDR3 region: CASSLKTGWSGGELFF. Here the CDR3 DNA reads TGTGCCAGCAGTTTAAAAACAGGGTGGAGTGGCGGGGAGCTGTTTTTT.

The chain joins TRBV11-2 to TRBJ2-1; the D gene is possibly TRBD2 (5 bases). The V gene's germline CDR1 is SGHAT and CDR2 FQNNGV. There are 15 residues in the CDR3. V was clipped by 3 bases and J by 1 base, with 10 bases between them. The chain's CDR3 is CASSFPGTSYNEQFF. The DNA of the CDR3 is TGTGCCAGCAGCTTCCCGGGAACGTCCTACAATGAGCAGTTCTTC.

The chain is built from TRBV5-1 and TRBJ2-7, with 8 bases fitting TRBD1. The germline gives CDR1 SGHRS, CDR2 YFSETQ. The CDR3 consists of 15 residues. V shed 4 bases and J 0 bases; nucleotides not matched to a gene: 6. CDR3 bases: TGCGCCAGCAGCCAGGGACAGGTTAGCTCCTACGAGCAGTACTTC. Its translation is CASSQGQVSSYEQYF. Full variable domain (remainder filled in from reference TRBV5-1 and TRBJ2-7): KAGVTQTPRYLIKTRGQQVTLSCSPISGHRSVSWYQQTPGQGLQFLFEYFSETQRNKGNFPGRFSGRQFSNSRSEMNVSTLELGDSALYLCASSQGQVSSYEQYFGPGTRLTVT.

The V and J genes are TRBV7-2 and TRBJ1-5; 7 nucleotides match TRBD1. The CDR3 is made up of 14 amino acids. Trimming took 4 bases from V and 4 from J; bases not matched to a gene: 4. Germline values: CDR1 SGHTA, CDR2 FQGNSA. The CDR3 sequence is CASSSGQRNQPQHF. For the CDR3, the DNA is TGTGCCAGCAGCTCGGGACAGCGTAATCAGCCCCAGCATTTT.

This chain joins TRBV6-2 or TRBV6-3 and TRBJ2-4, with TRBD2 matching over 9 bases. CDR3 size: 16 residues. The V gene end was trimmed by 2 bases and the J gene end by 4 bases; junction bases not matched to a gene: 6. Looked up from germline, CDR1 is MNHEY and CDR2 is SVGEGT. CDR3 residues: CASSYRPSGTKNIQYF. For the CDR3, the DNA is TGTGCCAGCAGTTACAGGCCTAGCGGGACTAAAAACATTCAGTACTTC.

The J gene is TRBJ2-6, the V gene TRBV5-6; a weak D match, TRBD1 (5 bases). CDR3 size: 15 residues. Deletions cut 2 bases from V and 3 bases from J, with 9 bases between. CDR1 SGHDT and CDR2 YYEEEE come from the germline V gene. CDR3 bases: TGTGCCAGCAGCTTTCAAGGGGTTGGGGCCAACGTCCTGACTTTC. Its translation is CASSFQGVGANVLTF.

The count of this clone is one. This chain joins TRBV6-2 or TRBV6-3 and TRBJ1-4, with 8 positions matching TRBD1. The CDR3 has 14 residues. Germline CDR1 reads MNHEY; CDR2 reads SVGEGT. V was pared by 6 bases and J by 8 bases, with 8 bases of the junction left unmatched. For the CDR3, the DNA is TGTGCCAGCAGCCGAACAGGGGGTGGAGAAAAACTGTTTTTT. Protein: CASSRTGGGEKLFF.

This chain uses TRBV6-5 with TRBJ2-2; 7 bases map to TRBD2. The CDR3 consists of 15 residues. Germline V gene sequence: CDR1 MNHEY, CDR2 SVGAGI. After removal of 2 bases from V and 4 bases from J, the junction contained 4 bases not matched to a gene. The CDR3 nucleotides read TGTGCCAGCAGTTACGGGAGGGACCTCACCGGGGAGCTGTTTTTT. Protein: CASSYGRDLTGELFF.

This chain connects TRBV5-1 to TRBJ2-7, with 7 bases aligning to TRBD1. CDR3 length equals 13 residues. CDR1 SGHRS and CDR2 YFSETQ come from the germline V gene. The ends lost 6 bases at V and 2 bases at J; junction bases unmatched: 5. The CDR3 coding sequence is TGCGCCAGCACGGCCGGGACAGCCTACGAGCAGTACTTC. Its translation is CASTAGTAYEQYF. Supplemented by reference TRBV5-1 and TRBJ2-7, the full variable domain reads KAGVTQTPRYLIKTRGQQVTLSCSPISGHRSVSWYQQTPGQGLQFLFEYFSETQRNKGNFPGRFSGRQFSNSRSEMNVSTLELGDSALYLCASTAGTAYEQYFGPGTRLTVT.

The chain recombines TRBV9 with TRBJ1-6; a weak D match, TRBD1 (5 bases). Per the germline V gene, CDR1 is SGDLS and CDR2 is YYNGEE. The CDR3 has 14 residues. Between the trimmed V and J ends, which lost 2 bases and 8 bases, there was a span of 11 bases. The CDR3 DNA reads TGTGCCAGCAGCGTTGGCACAGGCCATTCACCCCTCCACTTT. Translated: CASSVGTGHSPLHF.

This chain links TRBV10-3 with TRBJ2-1; D remains ambiguous. Deletions cut 3 bases from V and 9 bases from J, with 9 bases between. The CDR3 contains 12 residues. CDR1 and CDR2 from the germline V gene are ENHRY and SYGVKD. The DNA for the CDR3 is TGTGCCATCAGTGAAGCGAACCCTGAGCAGTTCTTC. This codes for CAISEANPEQFF.

This clone appeared a few times. The rearrangement joins TRBV19 to TRBJ1-5, with D perhaps matching TRBD1 (5 bases). The V end was cut by 7 bases, the J end by 7 bases, with 17 bases between. The germline V gene encodes CDR1 LNHDA and CDR2 SQIVND (reference sequence). CDR3 size: 14 residues. The CDR3 protein is CASNMISGLQPQHF. The CDR3 DNA sequence: TGTGCCAGTAATATGATATCAGGGCTCCAGCCCCAGCATTTT.

The chain links TRBV4-1 to TRBJ2-1; TRBD2 aligns across 8 bases. With 0 bases clipped from V and 2 bases from J, the junction kept 6 bases outside the gene matches. Per germline, CDR1 MGHRA and CDR2 YSYEKL. This CDR3 contains 17 residues. CDR3 DNA sequence: TGCGCCAGCAGCCAAGATCTTACTAGCGGTGCCTACAATGAGCAGTTCTTC. It is translated as CASSQDLTSGAYNEQFF.